One sample yielded the 5 T cell receptor beta chains listed below, sequenced in a study of neoadjuvant nivolumab and ipilimumab in lung cancer. Assay: immunoSEQ multiplex PCR; the TCRdb copy retains only in-frame clones and omits some. The sample includes around 3,000 clones, 88% of them seen just once. Material: tumor tissue, obtained after neoadjuvant nivolumab, alone or with ipilimumab, at or shortly before surgery. The receptors here all came from an adult with non-small cell lung cancer.

J is TRBJ1-1 and V is TRBV10-3, with 8 bases lining up with TRBD1. The CDR3 sequence is 15 residues long. With 3 bases clipped from V and 1 base from J, the junction kept 4 bases outside the gene matches. Germline assignment: CDR1 ENHRY and CDR2 SYGVKD. The CDR3 loop is CAISDSDRGNTEAFF. DNA of the CDR3: TGTGCCATCAGTGATAGTGACAGGGGGAACACTGAAGCTTTCTTT.

The DNA for the CDR3 is TGTGCCACCAGCAGACGGACTAGCGGGGCCTACGAGCAGTACTTC. This translates into CATSRRTSGAYEQYF. The genes are TRBV15 and TRBJ2-7, with TRBD2 identical over 12 bases. Germline CDR1 and CDR2: LNHNV and YYDKDF (reference sequence). This CDR3 comprises 15 residues. J was trimmed by 2 bases and V by 2 bases; bases with no gene match: 1.

V gene TRBV29-1 combines with J gene TRBJ2-3; 7 bases fit TRBD2. Germline-derived CDR1 and CDR2 are SQVTM and ANQGSEA. This CDR3 is built from 14 residues. Trimming cost V 3 bases and J 4 bases; bases outside gene matches: 7. As DNA, the CDR3 is TGCAGCGTTGACCCGGCGGGAGAGGCAGATACGCAGTATTTT. Residues: CSVDPAGEADTQYF.

The gene calls are TRBV6-6 and TRBJ1-2, with TRBD1 as a possible D gene (6 bases). The CDR3 loop spans 13 amino acids. The germline gives CDR1 MNHNY, CDR2 SVGAGI (reference sequence). V was clipped by 6 bases and J by 6 bases, with 14 bases between them. CDR3 sequence (DNA): TGTGCCAGCAGCCCCGGGACAAATAATGGCTACACCTTC. Translating gives CASSPGTNNGYTF.

The chain links TRBV5-1 to TRBJ1-5, with unresolved D. Germline V gene lookup returns CDR1 SGHRS and CDR2 YFSETQ. The CDR3 consists of 15 residues. V lost 4 bases to trimming and J lost 0 bases, with 11 bases between them. The CDR3 DNA sequence: TGCGCCAGCAGCCAAGGAATTAATAGCAATCAGCCCCAGCATTTT. It translates to CASSQGINSNQPQHF.